This T cell receptor beta chain was captured in a study of cytomegalovirus exposure and HLA in healthy donors. The PCR was carried out with 60 Vbeta primers and 13 Jbeta primers. Only in-frame clones appear in the TCRdb table, and some are missing; sequencing was by immunoSEQ multiplex PCR. The sample yields 100,000 or so clones, about 85% seen once. Germline CDR1 SGHNT, CDR2 YYREEE (reference sequence). CDR3 length equals 15 residues. J lost 7 bases, V lost 2 bases, and 8 bases had no gene match. The sequenced material came from PBMCs. The origin of this receptor is a man between 25 and 39 years old in good health and CMV-seronegative. The J gene is TRBJ2-1, the V gene TRBV5-4, with 8 bases lining up with TRBD2. CDR3 in DNA: TGTGCCAGCAGCTTAGGCACTAGCGGTAAAAATGAGCAGTTCTTC. This gives the protein CASSLGTSGKNEQFF.